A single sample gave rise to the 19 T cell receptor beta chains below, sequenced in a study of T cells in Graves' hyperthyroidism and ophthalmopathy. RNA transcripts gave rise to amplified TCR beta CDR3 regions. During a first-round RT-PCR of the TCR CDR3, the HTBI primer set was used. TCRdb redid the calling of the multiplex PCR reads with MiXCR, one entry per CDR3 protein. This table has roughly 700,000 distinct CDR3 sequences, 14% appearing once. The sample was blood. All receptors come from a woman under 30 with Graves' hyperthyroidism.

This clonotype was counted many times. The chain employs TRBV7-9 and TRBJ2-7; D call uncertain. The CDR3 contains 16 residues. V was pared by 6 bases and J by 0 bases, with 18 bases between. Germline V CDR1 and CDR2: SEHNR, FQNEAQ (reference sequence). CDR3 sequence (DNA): TGTGCCAGCAGTCCGATTGCTCGGGCCCCCTCCTACGAGCAGTACTTC. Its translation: CASSPIARAPSYEQYF.

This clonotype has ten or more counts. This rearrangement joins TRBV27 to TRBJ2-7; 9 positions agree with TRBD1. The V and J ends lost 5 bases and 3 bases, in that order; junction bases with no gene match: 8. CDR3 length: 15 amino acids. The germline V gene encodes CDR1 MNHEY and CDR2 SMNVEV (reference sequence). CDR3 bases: TGTGCCAGCAGTCAGGAACAGGGGGCAGGCTACGAGCAGTACTTC. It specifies CASSQEQGAGYEQYF.

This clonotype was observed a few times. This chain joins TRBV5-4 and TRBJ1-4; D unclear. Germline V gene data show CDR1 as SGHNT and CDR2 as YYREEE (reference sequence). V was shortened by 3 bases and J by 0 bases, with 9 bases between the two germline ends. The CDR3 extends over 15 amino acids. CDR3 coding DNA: TGTGCCAGCAGCTGGTACGGGGCAACTAATGAAAAACTGTTTTTT. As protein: CASSWYGATNEKLFF.

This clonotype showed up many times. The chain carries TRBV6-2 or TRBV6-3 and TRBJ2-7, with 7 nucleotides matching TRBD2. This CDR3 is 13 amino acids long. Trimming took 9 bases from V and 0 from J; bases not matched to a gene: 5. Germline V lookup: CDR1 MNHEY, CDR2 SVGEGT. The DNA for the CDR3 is TGTGCCAGTACGGGACTACACTCCTACGAGCAGTACTTC. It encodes CASTGLHSYEQYF.

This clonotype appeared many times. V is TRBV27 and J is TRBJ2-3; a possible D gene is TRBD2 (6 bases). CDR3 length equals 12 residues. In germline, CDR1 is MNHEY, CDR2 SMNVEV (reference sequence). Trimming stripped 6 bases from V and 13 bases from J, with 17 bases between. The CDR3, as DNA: TGTGCCAGCAGCCTTGGAGGGACCATGAAGTATTTT. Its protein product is CASSLGGTMKYF.

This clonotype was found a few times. The CDR3 DNA reads TGCAGTGCTCTGACAGGGGCTTCCTCCTACAATGAGCAGTTCTTC. It specifies CSALTGASSYNEQFF. The chain uses TRBV20-1 and TRBJ2-1, with 8 bases that match TRBD1. Trimming cost V 5 bases and J 0 bases; bases outside gene matches: 6. The CDR3 contains 15 residues. From germline, CDR1 is DFQATT and CDR2 SNEGSKA (reference sequence).

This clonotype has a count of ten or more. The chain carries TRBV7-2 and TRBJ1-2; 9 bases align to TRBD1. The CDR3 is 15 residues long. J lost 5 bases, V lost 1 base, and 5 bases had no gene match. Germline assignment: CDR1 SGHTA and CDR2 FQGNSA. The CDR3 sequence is CASSLVRQGGYGYTF. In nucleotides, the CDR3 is TGTGCCAGCAGCTTAGTTCGACAGGGGGGATATGGCTACACCTTC.

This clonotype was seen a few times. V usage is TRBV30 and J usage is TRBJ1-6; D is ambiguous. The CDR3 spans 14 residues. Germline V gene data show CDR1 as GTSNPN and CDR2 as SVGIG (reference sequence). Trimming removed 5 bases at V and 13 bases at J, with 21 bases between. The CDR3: CAWCRGGYLGPLHF. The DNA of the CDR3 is TGTGCCTGGTGCCGAGGAGGGTATCTTGGCCCCCTCCACTTT.

CDR3 region: CASSPAGRIAFF. The CDR3 DNA follows: TGTGCCAGCTCTCCGGCGGGTCGGATAGCTTTCTTT. The gene calls are TRBV18 and TRBJ1-1; D unresolved. Trimming removed 6 bases at V and 10 bases at J, with 15 bases between. This CDR3 contains 12 residues. Germline CDR1 and CDR2: KGHSH and LQKENI.

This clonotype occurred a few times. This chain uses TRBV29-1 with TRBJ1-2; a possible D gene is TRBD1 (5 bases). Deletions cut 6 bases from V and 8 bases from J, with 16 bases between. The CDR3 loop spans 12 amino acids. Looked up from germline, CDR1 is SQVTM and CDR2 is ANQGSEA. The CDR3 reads CSVPLGPRGYTF. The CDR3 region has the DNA TGCAGCGTCCCCTTGGGACCGCGGGGCTACACCTTC.

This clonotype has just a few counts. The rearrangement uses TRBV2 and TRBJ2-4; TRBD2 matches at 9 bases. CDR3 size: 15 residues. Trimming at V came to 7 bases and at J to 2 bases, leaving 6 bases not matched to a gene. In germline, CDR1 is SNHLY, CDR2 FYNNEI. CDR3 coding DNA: TGTGCCAGCAACTTAGCGGGAGACCCCAAAAACATTCAGTACTTC. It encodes CASNLAGDPKNIQYF.

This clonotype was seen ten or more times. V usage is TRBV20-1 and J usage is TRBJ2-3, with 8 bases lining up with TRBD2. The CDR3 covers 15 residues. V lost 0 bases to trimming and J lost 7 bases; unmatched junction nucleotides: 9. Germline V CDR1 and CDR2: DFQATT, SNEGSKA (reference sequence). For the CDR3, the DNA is TGCAGTGCTAGAGATCCGGCGGGAGGTCAGAATACGCAGTATTTT. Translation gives CSARDPAGGQNTQYF.

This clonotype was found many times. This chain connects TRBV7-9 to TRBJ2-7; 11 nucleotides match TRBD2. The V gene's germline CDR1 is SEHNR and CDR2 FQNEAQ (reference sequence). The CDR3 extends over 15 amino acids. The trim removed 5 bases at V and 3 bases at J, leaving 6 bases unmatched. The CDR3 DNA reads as TGTGCCAGCAGCGGTCGACTAGCGGGACACTACGAGCAGTACTTC. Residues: CASSGRLAGHYEQYF. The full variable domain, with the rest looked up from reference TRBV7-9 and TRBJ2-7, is DTGVSQNPRHKITKRGQNVTFRCDPISEHNRLYWYRQTLGQGPEFLTYFQNEAQLEKSRLLSDRFSAERPKGSFSTLEIQRTEQGDSAMYLCASSGRLAGHYEQYFGPGTRLTVT.

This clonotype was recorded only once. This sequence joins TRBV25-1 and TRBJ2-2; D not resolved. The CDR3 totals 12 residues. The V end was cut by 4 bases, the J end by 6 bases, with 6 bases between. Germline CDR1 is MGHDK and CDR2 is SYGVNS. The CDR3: CASSVRPGELFF. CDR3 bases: TGTGCCAGCAGTGTGCGGCCCGGGGAGCTGTTTTTT.

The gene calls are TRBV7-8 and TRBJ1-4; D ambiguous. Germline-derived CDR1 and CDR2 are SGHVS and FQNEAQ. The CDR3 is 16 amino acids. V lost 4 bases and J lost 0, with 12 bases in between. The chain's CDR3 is CASSSRAAATNEKLFF. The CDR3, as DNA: TGTGCCAGCAGCTCGAGGGCGGCCGCAACTAATGAAAAACTGTTTTTT. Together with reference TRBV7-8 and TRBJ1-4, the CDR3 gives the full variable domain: GAGVSQSPRYKVAKRGQDVALRCDPISGHVSLFWYQQALGQGPEFLTYFQNEAQLDKSGLPSDRFFAERPEGSVSTLKIQRTQQEDSAVYLCASSSRAAATNEKLFFGSGTQLSVL.

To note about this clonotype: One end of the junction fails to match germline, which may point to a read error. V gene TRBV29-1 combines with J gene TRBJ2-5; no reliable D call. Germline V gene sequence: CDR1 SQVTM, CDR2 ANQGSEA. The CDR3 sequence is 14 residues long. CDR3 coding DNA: TGCAGCGTTGAAAGAAACCCTCAGGCAGAGACCCAGCACTTC. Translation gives CSVERNPQAETQHF.

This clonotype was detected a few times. The CDR3 nucleotides are TGCAGTGCGAACCACCCTGGGGGTGTGGATCAGCCCCAGCATTTT. Protein sequence: CSANHPGGVDQPQHF. V and J are TRBV20-1 and TRBJ1-5; D might be TRBD1 (5 bases). V was cut by 6 bases and J by 5 bases, with 20 bases left in between. CDR3 length: 15 residues. Germline CDR1 DFQATT, CDR2 SNEGSKA (reference sequence).

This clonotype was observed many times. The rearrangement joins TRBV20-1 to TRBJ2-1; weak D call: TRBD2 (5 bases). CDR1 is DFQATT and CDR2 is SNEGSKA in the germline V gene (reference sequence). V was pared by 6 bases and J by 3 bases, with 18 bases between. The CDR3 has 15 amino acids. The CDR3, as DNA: TGCAGTGCCAGCGGTGGGCAGGCGGACTACAATGAGCAGTTCTTC. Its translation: CSASGGQADYNEQFF.

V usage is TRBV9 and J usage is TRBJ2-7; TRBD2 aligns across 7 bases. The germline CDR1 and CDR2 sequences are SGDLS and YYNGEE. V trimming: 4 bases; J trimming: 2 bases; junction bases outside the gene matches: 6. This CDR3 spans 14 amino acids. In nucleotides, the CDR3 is TGTGCCAGCAGCTCCACTAGCGCGACCTACGAGCAGTACTTC. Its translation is CASSSTSATYEQYF.